This T cell receptor (beta chain) was recovered during a study of blood T cell repertoires in COVID-19 (dated by TCRdb to the early 2020s). For the study in its entirety: Samples from collaborators originated in the United States, Italy and Spain and spanned both the acute and convalescent phases of COVID-19. The prospective study material was composed of cDNA or gDNA derived from T cells, B-cell-depleted T cells, or PBMCs. The dataset comprised deeply sampled blood TCRbeta repertoires from subjects exposed to, actively infected with, or recovered from COVID-19. The repertoires were released in a freely available public database intended as a resource for research on the immune response to SARS-CoV-2. Samples were obtained from the ongoing ImmuneRACE study (first 160 participants) and from some 1,200 subjects provided by 6 global collaborators. Nearly every sample came with metadata listing a de-identified subject ID, COVID-19 status, age in years and sex. Where available, HLA class I and class II types were taken from metadata supplied by the sample provider and were not determined by assay-based typing. General study outcomes and caveats: The quantity of clinical and demographic metadata differed by source and by participant and was supplied without curation.

TCRbeta CDR3 regions were amplified from genomic DNA by means of the immunoSEQ Assay, a bias-controlled multiplex PCR. Per the source publication's procedure: The number of nucleated cells in each sample was estimated by amplification of reference gene primers within the assay. Sequence reads were collapsed and filtered to measure the absolute abundance of every unique TCRbeta CDR3 rearrangement. For each sample, productive Simpson clonality was calculated by taking the square root of Simpson's diversity index across productive rearrangements. TCRdb carries this immuneACCESS record with in-frame sequences only. Its versions omit some clonotypes, under half of them owing to an unresolved V gene in the studies checked, with the rest unexplained. The DNA gave D and trimming, while V, J and clone size come from that table. For this sample there are 150,000 or so clones; under 85% appear just once. The ten most abundant clones make up 1.6% of the sample.

The collaborating institutions used their own protocols to collect whole blood in K2EDTA tubes. For TCRbeta analysis, collaborator samples were shipped as frozen whole blood, as isolated PBMCs, or as DNA extracted from either sample type. This clone was seen a few times. The clone's antigen remains unknown. No per-base quality is available; no much larger clone lies one base away. Inclusive of the bounding cysteine and phenylalanine, the CDR3 is 15 residues long. Only CDR3 DNA remains: 45 bases, in frame from the first base. The germline ends are 14 bases apart after V is trimmed by 4 bases and J by 5 bases. Via the germline V gene, CDR1 is MGHRA and CDR2 YSYEKL.

The sequenced sample was peripheral blood. The TCR was taken from a human donor in a cohort sampled during active COVID-19. The chain uses TRBV4-1 and TRBJ2-2, and the D gene may be TRBD1, 6 bases matching. For the CDR3, the sequence is CASSLTGTQTGELFF. The DNA sequence reads TGCGCCAGCAGCCTAACCGGGACACAAACCGGGGAGCTGTTTTTT.